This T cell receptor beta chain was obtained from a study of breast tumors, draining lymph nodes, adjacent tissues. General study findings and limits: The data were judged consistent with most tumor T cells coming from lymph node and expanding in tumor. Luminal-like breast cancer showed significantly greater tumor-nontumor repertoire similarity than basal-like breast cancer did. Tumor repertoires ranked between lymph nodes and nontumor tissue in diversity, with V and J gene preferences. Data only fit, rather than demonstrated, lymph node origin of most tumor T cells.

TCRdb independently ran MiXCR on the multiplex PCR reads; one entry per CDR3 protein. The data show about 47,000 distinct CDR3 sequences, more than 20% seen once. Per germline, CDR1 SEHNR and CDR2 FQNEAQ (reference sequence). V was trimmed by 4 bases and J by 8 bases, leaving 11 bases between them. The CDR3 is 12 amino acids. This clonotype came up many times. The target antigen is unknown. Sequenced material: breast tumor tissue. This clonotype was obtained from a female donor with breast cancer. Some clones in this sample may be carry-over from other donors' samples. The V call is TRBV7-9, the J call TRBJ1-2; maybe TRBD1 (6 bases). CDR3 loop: CASSSTGYGYTF. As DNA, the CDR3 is TGTGCCAGCAGCTCAACAGGGTACGGCTACACCTTC. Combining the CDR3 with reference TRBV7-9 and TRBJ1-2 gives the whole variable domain DTGVSQNPRHKITKRGQNVTFRCDPISEHNRLYWYRQTLGQGPEFLTYFQNEAQLEKSRLLSDRFSAERPKGSFSTLEIQRTEQGDSAMYLCASSSTGYGYTFGSGTRLTVV.